This TCR beta chain emerged from a study of blood T cell repertoires in COVID-19. The germline V and J ends were trimmed by 6 bases and 3 bases, with 12 bases remaining between them. The CDR3 is 14 residues long. Germline CDR1 MDHEN, CDR2 SYDVKM. The table came from immunoSEQ multiplex PCR; TCRdb's copy has only in-frame clones and leaves some out. This table has roughly 92,000 clones, around 91% appearing once. The sequence came from an elderly woman with active or convalescent COVID-19. Sequencing input: peripheral blood. The V gene is TRBV28, the J gene TRBJ1-3; D is undetermined. The CDR3 reads CASSPTAHGNTIYF. In DNA form, the CDR3 reads TGTGCCAGCAGCCCGACTGCTCATGGAAACACCATATATTTT.